The present entry profiles one T cell receptor (beta chain) with its context. Its antigen is undetermined. These data come from a study of cytomegalovirus exposure and HLA in healthy donors. Study-level background: A data release that came early held roughly 90 million unique TCRs from HLA-typed donors.

Trimming stripped 6 bases from V and 5 bases from J, with 10 bases between. The CDR3 has 12 amino acids. Germline V gives CDR1 GTSNPN, CDR2 SVGIG (reference sequence). General study findings and limits: Using the classifier, cytomegalovirus status was reportedly diagnosed with high specificity and sensitivity. It emerged from a later analysis that several of the most significant clusters appeared to be linked to common viral pathogens.

Primers: 60 Vbeta forward and 13 Jbeta reverse. Generated by immunoSEQ multiplex PCR, the TCRdb table keeps only in-frame clones and is missing some. The sample holds under 150,000 clones; approximately 78% are singletons and the top ten take around 2.6%. Source material: PBMCs. The chain couples TRBV30 to TRBJ1-4; perhaps TRBD1 as D (6 bases). The receptor's source is a human donor in good health. CDR3 bases: TGTGCCTGTCAAACAGGGAATGAAAAACTGTTTTTT. Protein sequence: CACQTGNEKLFF.